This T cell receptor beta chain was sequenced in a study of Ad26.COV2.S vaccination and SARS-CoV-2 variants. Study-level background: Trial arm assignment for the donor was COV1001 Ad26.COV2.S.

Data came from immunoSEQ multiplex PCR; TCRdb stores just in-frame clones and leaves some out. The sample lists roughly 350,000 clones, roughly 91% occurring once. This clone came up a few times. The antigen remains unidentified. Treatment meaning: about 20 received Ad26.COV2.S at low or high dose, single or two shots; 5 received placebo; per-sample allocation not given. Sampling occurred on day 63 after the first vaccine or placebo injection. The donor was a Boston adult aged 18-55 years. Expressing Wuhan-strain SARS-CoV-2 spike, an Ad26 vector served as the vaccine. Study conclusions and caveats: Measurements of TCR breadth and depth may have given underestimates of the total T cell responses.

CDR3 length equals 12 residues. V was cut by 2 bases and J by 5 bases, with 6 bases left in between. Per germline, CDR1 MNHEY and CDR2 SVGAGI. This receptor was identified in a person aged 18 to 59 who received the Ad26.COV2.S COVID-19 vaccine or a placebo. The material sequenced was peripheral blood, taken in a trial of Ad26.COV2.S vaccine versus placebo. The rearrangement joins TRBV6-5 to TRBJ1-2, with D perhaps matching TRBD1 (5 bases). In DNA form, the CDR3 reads TGTGCCAGCAGTTACGACAGTTATGGCTACACCTTC. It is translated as CASSYDSYGYTF.